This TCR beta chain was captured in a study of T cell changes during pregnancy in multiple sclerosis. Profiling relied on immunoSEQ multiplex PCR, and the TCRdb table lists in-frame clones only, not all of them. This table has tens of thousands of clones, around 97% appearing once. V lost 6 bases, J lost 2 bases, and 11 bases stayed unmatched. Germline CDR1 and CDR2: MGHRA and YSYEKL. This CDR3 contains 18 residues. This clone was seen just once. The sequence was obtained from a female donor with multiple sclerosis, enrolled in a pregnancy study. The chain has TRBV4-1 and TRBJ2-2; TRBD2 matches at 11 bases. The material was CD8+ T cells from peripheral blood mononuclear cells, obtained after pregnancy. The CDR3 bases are TGCGCCAGCAGGTTTGGGCTAGCGGGAGGCCCTAACACCGGGGAGCTGTTTTTT. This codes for CASRFGLAGGPNTGELFF.